A single sample is the source of the 18 T cell receptor beta chains below, sequenced in a study of T cell repertoires in cytomegalovirus infection (dated by TCRdb to the late 2010s). Sequenced using an Illumina HiSeq 1500. TCRdb reworked the public reads: Q25 trimming with fastp, MiXCR clone assembly, productive beta chains retained. Each CDR3 protein appears once, grouped with its most common genes and DNA. Here the sample has fewer than 350,000 distinct CDR3 sequences; roughly 16% occur a single time. Around 13% of the sample is held by the ten biggest clonotypes. Sample: PBMCs. Receptor source: a human donor in good health (CMV status not recorded). Some clones in this sample may be carry-over from other donors' samples.

The rearrangement links TRBV7-9 to TRBJ2-1; 8 nucleotides agree with TRBD2. This CDR3 region has 16 residues. Germline V CDR1 and CDR2: SEHNR, FQNEAQ (reference sequence). The ends lost 6 bases at V and 7 bases at J; junction bases unmatched: 14. CDR3 loop: CASRPISGDQGNEQFF. The DNA of the CDR3 is TGTGCCAGCAGACCCATTAGCGGGGACCAAGGGAATGAGCAGTTCTTC.

V gene TRBV7-2 combines with J gene TRBJ1-4, with 9 nucleotides matching TRBD1. The V gene's germline CDR1 is SGHTA and CDR2 FQGNSA. There are 14 residues in the CDR3. The J segment lost 7 bases and the V segment lost 6 bases, leaving 6 bases of the junction unmatched. This CDR3 reads CASRLQGAREKLFF. In nucleotides, the CDR3 is TGTGCCAGCAGATTACAGGGGGCGCGTGAAAAACTGTTTTTT.

The rearrangement joins TRBV28 to TRBJ2-3, with TRBD2 matching 13 bases. Looked up from germline, CDR1 is MDHEN and CDR2 is SYDVKM. The CDR3 totals 16 residues. V dropped 6 bases and J dropped 8; count of bases not matched to a gene: 11. CDR3 bases: TGTGCCAGCAGCCAGACTAGCGGGGGGAAGGCAGGTACGCAGTATTTT. It translates to CASSQTSGGKAGTQYF.

This clonotype appeared many times. CDR3 nucleotides: TGTGCCAGCAGTGAAGCGGTTCCAGACTCCTATAATTCACCCCTCCACTTT. Amino acid sequence: CASSEAVPDSYNSPLHF. The chain uses TRBV6-1 and TRBJ1-6; D remains unclear. V was clipped by 0 bases and J by 0 bases, with 9 bases between them. This CDR3 comprises 17 residues. CDR1 is MNHNS, CDR2 SASEGT, per germline.

This clonotype was picked up many times. The J gene is TRBJ1-1, the V gene TRBV12-3 or TRBV12-4, with 9 bases aligning to TRBD1. CDR3 size: 16 residues. After removal of 3 bases from V and 8 bases from J, the junction contained 13 bases not matched to a gene. CDR3: CASSLEPGQGFGEAFF. DNA of the CDR3: TGTGCCAGCAGTTTGGAACCGGGACAGGGATTCGGAGAAGCTTTCTTT.

This clonotype was detected only a few times. This chain uses TRBV19 with TRBJ1-1; 7 bases agree with TRBD1. The CDR3 runs to 13 residues. V gave up 5 bases and J gave up 11 bases; unmatched junction bases: 11. Germline loops: CDR1 LNHDA, CDR2 SQIVND (reference sequence). CDR3 residues: CASSADRILGAFF. The CDR3 nucleotides read TGTGCCAGTAGTGCGGACAGGATCTTAGGCGCTTTCTTT.

The V and J genes are TRBV20-1 and TRBJ1-5; D gene uncertain. V dropped 0 bases and J dropped 9 bases, with 12 bases sitting between them. The CDR3 has 13 residues. CDR1 and CDR2 from the germline V gene are DFQATT and SNEGSKA (reference sequence). For the CDR3, the DNA is TGCAGTGCTAGAGACCAACCGTCTTCGCCCCAGCATTTT. Its translation is CSARDQPSSPQHF.

This clonotype was counted a few times. The chain joins TRBV7-9 to TRBJ2-1; D gene uncertain. Germline V gives CDR1 SEHNR, CDR2 FQNEAQ (reference sequence). V was pared by 3 bases and J by 8 bases, with 8 bases between. The CDR3 runs 12 residues. The CDR3 loop reads CASSLRMDEQFF. In DNA, the CDR3 is TGTGCCAGCAGCTTGCGTATGGATGAGCAGTTCTTC.

In its sample, this clonotype was seen a few times. The chain employs TRBV20-1 and TRBJ2-1; the D gene is possibly TRBD2 (6 bases). The germline gives CDR1 DFQATT, CDR2 SNEGSKA (reference sequence). This CDR3 spans 16 amino acids. Deletions cut 2 bases from V and 2 bases from J, with 16 bases between. The CDR3 DNA follows: TGCAGTGCTAGACCAAAAGGCGGGGAGACCTACAATGAGCAGTTCTTC. Translation: CSARPKGGETYNEQFF.

The table lists this clonotype with a few counts. The J gene is TRBJ2-7, the V gene TRBV4-3, with 10 positions matching TRBD2. With 4 bases clipped from V and 10 bases from J, the junction kept 16 bases outside the gene matches. The V gene's germline CDR1 is LGHNA and CDR2 YSLEER. The length of the CDR3 is 16 residues. The CDR3 DNA reads TGCGCCAGCAGCCCCCAACACCGTGATAGCGGGGGGTCCCAGTACTTC. Its translation: CASSPQHRDSGGSQYF.

At least ten counts were recorded for this clonotype. The chain carries TRBV7-2 and TRBJ2-7; D is perhaps TRBD1 or TRBD2 (7 bases each). Deletions cut 8 bases from V and 7 bases from J, with 27 bases between. There are 16 residues in the CDR3. Germline V lookup: CDR1 SGHTA, CDR2 FQGNSA. The CDR3 DNA sequence: TGTGCCAGCGGGGGGAGGGCAGGGGGTTGGACTGGGGAGCAGTACTTC. It is translated as CASGGRAGGWTGEQYF. The entire variable domain, with the rest obtained from reference TRBV7-2 and TRBJ2-7, is as follows: GAGVSQSPSNKVTEKGKDVELRCDPISGHTALYWYRQSLGQGLEFLIYFQGNSAPDKSGLPSDRFSAERTGGSVSTLTIQRTQQEDSAVYLCASGGRAGGWTGEQYFGPGTRLTVT.

The genes are TRBV6-2 or TRBV6-3 and TRBJ2-2; D ambiguous. CDR3 length equals 13 residues. The V end was cut by 5 bases, the J end by 6 bases, with 10 bases between. Germline loops: CDR1 MNHEY, CDR2 SVGEGT. The CDR3 DNA follows: TGTGCCAGCAGTGACCCGGGCGCCGGGGAGCTGTTTTTT. Encoded protein: CASSDPGAGELFF.

The chain has TRBV6-1 and TRBJ2-5, with TRBD1 as a possible D gene (6 bases). Germline CDR1 reads MNHNS; CDR2 reads SASEGT. The CDR3 covers 12 residues. The ends were cut back, 6 bases at V and 4 bases at J, with 9 bases in the middle. The CDR3 here is CASRGQRETQYF. Written as DNA, the CDR3 is TGTGCCAGCAGAGGACAGCGAGAGACCCAGTACTTC.

The chain employs TRBV6-6 and TRBJ2-3, with TRBD2 identical over 7 bases. In germline, CDR1 is MNHNY, CDR2 SVGAGI (reference sequence). CDR3 length: 17 residues. The J segment lost 3 bases and the V segment lost 2 bases, leaving 11 bases of the junction unmatched. In DNA, the CDR3 is TGTGCCAGCAGTTACCAGATCGGCGGGGGAAAGACAGATACGCAGTATTTT. Protein sequence: CASSYQIGGGKTDTQYF.

This clonotype was counted ten times or more. The rearrangement links TRBV6-1 to TRBJ1-6, with a tentative D call TRBD1 (5 bases). Trimming took 4 bases from V and 0 from J, leaving 19 bases between them. In germline, CDR1 is MNHNS, CDR2 SASEGT. The CDR3 is 19 residues long. Here the CDR3 reads CASSVKPGRPSSYNSPLHF. The CDR3 coding sequence is TGTGCCAGCAGTGTTAAGCCGGGACGGCCGAGCTCCTATAATTCACCCCTCCACTTT.

This clonotype was counted at least ten times. The rearrangement joins TRBV7-2 to TRBJ2-1; 7 bases are shared with TRBD2. Germline CDR1 reads SGHTA; CDR2 reads FQGNSA. The CDR3 runs to 14 residues. The V segment lost 5 bases and the J segment 10 bases; nucleotides outside the gene matches: 11. CDR3 nucleotides: TGTGCCAGCAGCGATAGCGGGCGACGCACGGAGCAGTTCTTC. Its translation is CASSDSGRRTEQFF.

J is TRBJ1-4 and V is TRBV4-1; D is possibly TRBD1 (5 bases). CDR3 length equals 15 residues. V dropped 3 bases and J dropped 2 bases, with 10 bases sitting between them. From germline, CDR1 is MGHRA and CDR2 YSYEKL. CDR3 in amino acids: CASSHGAGTNEKLFF. As DNA, the CDR3 is TGCGCCAGCAGCCATGGGGCCGGCACTAATGAAAAACTGTTTTTT.

The chain uses TRBV20-1 and TRBJ1-1; 7 bases match TRBD1. The V segment lost 3 bases and the J segment 5 bases; nucleotides outside the gene matches: 15. Germline V lookup: CDR1 DFQATT, CDR2 SNEGSKA (reference sequence). This CDR3 has 16 residues. CDR3: CSASPVMRQGGTEAFF. CDR3 nucleotide sequence: TGCAGTGCTAGCCCCGTCATGAGACAGGGCGGGACTGAAGCTTTCTTT.